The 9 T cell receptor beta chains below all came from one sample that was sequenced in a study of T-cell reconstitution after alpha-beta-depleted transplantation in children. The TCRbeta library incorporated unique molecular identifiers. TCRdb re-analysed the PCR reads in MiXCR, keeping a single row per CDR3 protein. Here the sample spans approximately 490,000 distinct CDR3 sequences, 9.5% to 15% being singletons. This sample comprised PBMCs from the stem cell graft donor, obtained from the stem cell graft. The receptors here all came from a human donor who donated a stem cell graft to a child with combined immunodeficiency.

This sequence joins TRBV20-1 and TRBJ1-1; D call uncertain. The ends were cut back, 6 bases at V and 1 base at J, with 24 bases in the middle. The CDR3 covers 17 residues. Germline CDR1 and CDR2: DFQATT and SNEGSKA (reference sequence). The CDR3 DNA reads TGCAGTGCCAGTCCTGTAGGAGGCGAGACCCCGAACACTGAAGCTTTCTTT. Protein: CSASPVGGETPNTEAFF.

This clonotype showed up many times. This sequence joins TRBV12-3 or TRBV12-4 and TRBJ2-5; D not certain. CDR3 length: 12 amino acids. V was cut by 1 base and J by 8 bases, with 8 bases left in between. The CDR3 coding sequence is TGTGCCAGCAGTTTAGGCCGGACCACCCAGTACTTC. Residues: CASSLGRTTQYF.

CDR3 DNA: TGCGCCAGCAGCCAGACCCCCGGGACTAGGACCTGGGCAGATACGCAGTATTTT. Amino acid sequence: CASSQTPGTRTWADTQYF. This rearrangement joins TRBV5-1 to TRBJ2-3; 8 nucleotides line up with TRBD2. The V gene's germline CDR1 is SGHRS and CDR2 YFSETQ. Unmatched junction bases numbered 17, after V lost 4 bases and J lost 4 bases. This CDR3 region has 18 residues.

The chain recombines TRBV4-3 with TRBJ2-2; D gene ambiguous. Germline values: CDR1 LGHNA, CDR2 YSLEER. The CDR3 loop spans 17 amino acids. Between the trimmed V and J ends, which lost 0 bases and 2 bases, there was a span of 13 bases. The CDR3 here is CASSQDKGQLNTGELFF. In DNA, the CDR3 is TGCGCCAGCAGCCAAGATAAAGGTCAATTAAACACCGGGGAGCTGTTTTTT.

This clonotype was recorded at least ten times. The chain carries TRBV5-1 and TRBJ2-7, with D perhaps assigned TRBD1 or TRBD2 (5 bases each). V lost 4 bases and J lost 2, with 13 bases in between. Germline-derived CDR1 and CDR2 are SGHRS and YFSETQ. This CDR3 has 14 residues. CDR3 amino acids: CASSPGTETYEQYF. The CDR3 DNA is TGCGCCAGCAGCCCGGGGACGGAGACCTACGAGCAGTACTTC. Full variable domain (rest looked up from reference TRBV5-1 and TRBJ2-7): KAGVTQTPRYLIKTRGQQVTLSCSPISGHRSVSWYQQTPGQGLQFLFEYFSETQRNKGNFPGRFSGRQFSNSRSEMNVSTLELGDSALYLCASSPGTETYEQYFGPGTRLTVT.

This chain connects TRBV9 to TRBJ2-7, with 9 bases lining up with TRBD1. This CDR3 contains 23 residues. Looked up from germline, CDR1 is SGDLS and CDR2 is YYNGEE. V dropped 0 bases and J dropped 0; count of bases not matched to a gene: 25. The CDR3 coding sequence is TGTGCCAGCAGCGTAGAATCTATTGGACAGGGGCTCGTTGCGAACCCCAGCTCCTACGAGCAGTACTTC. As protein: CASSVESIGQGLVANPSSYEQYF.

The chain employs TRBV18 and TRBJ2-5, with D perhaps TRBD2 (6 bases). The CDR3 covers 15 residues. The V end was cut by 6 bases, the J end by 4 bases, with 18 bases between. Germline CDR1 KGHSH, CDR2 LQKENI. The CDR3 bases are TGTGCCAGCTCCGACCCCACTACTAGCATAGAGACCCAGTACTTC. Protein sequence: CASSDPTTSIETQYF.

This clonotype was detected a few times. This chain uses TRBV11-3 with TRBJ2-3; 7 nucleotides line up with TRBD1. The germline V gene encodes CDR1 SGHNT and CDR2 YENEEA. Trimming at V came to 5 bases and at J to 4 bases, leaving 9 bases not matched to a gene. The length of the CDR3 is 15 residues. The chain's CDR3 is CASSPGQEISDTQYF. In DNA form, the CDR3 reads TGTGCCAGCAGCCCCGGACAGGAAATTTCAGATACGCAGTATTTT.

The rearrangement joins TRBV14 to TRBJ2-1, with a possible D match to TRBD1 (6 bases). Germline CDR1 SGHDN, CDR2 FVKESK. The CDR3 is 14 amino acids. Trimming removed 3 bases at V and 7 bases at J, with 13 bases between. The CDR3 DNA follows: TGTGCCAGCAGCCACGCCCAGGGGACAAATGAGCAGTTCTTC. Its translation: CASSHAQGTNEQFF.